These T cell receptor beta chains were read from a single sample in a study of technical replicates of blood from a few donors. TCRdb's table, derived via immunoSEQ multiplex PCR, lists solely in-frame clones and lacks some. The sample yields about 84,000 clones, just over 90% seen once. Sequencing was done on a sample of T cells isolated from PBMCs. The receptors come from a human donor in good health. Both conserved end residues are part of each CDR3. A D gene is named only where the DNA matches it firmly. Not every row has a clone size; where given, it reads once, few, many or a size class.

abundance: NA; v_gene: TRBV28; d_gene: TRBD1; j_gene: TRBJ1-1; CDR3nt: TGTGCCGGCACAGGGGTTCGTGGCACTGAAGCTTTCTTT; CDR3aa: CAGTGVRGTEAFF
abundance: NA; v_gene: TRBV5-1; d_gene: NA; j_gene: TRBJ2-7; CDR3nt: TGCGCCAGCAGCTGGGCCTCGGGGATGGGAGAGCAGTACTTC; CDR3aa: CASSWASGMGEQYF
abundance: NA; v_gene: TRBV14; d_gene: NA; j_gene: TRBJ2-5; CDR3nt: TGTGCCAGCAGCCAAGGTGGGGGGAAGGGAGAGACCCAGTACTTC; CDR3aa: CASSQGGGKGETQYF
abundance: NA; v_gene: TRBV19; d_gene: NA; j_gene: TRBJ2-7; CDR3nt: TGTGCCAGTAGTATAGATGGAGGGATTGTAGGCGAGCAGTACTTC; CDR3aa: CASSIDGGIVGEQYF
abundance: NA; v_gene: TRBV7-6; d_gene: NA; j_gene: TRBJ2-1; CDR3nt: TGTGCCAGCACCCTCGGGGTAGGGCCCTACAATGAGCAGTTCTTC; CDR3aa: CASTLGVGPYNEQFF
abundance: NA; v_gene: TRBV29-1; d_gene: NA; j_gene: TRBJ1-3; CDR3nt: TGCAGCGACATGAAAGGGGACTCTGGAAACACCATATATTTT; CDR3aa: CSDMKGDSGNTIYF
abundance: NA; v_gene: TRBV27; d_gene: NA; j_gene: TRBJ1-5; CDR3nt: TGTGCCAGCAACCCACTCGGGACACCTATCCATCAGCCCCAGCATTTT; CDR3aa: CASNPLGTPIHQPQHF
abundance: NA; v_gene: TRBV6-4; d_gene: NA; j_gene: TRBJ1-1; CDR3nt: TGTGCCAGCAGGCAGGACACACGGAACACTGAAGCTTTCTTT; CDR3aa: CASRQDTRNTEAFF
abundance: once; v_gene: TRBV28; d_gene: TRBD2; j_gene: TRBJ2-3; CDR3nt: TGTGCCAGCAGTCCACGCCGAACTAGCGGGAGGGCCGTGTATTTCGCCGATACGCAGTATTTT; CDR3aa: CASSPRRTSGRAVYFADTQYF
abundance: NA; v_gene: TRBV27; d_gene: NA; j_gene: TRBJ2-7; CDR3nt: TGTGCCAGCAGTTTACCCCCTTACGAGCAGTACTTC; CDR3aa: CASSLPPYEQYF
abundance: NA; v_gene: TRBV5-1; d_gene: TRBD1; j_gene: TRBJ2-5; CDR3nt: TGCGCCAGCAGCCCCGGGACAGGGGGCGGGGGGACCCAGTACTTC; CDR3aa: CASSPGTGGGGTQYF
abundance: NA; v_gene: TRBV18; d_gene: TRBD2; j_gene: TRBJ2-3; CDR3nt: TGTGCCAGCTCACAAAAACTAGCGGCCAGCACAGATACGCAGTATTTT; CDR3aa: CASSQKLAASTDTQYF
abundance: NA; v_gene: TRBV7-9; d_gene: TRBD2; j_gene: TRBJ2-7; CDR3nt: TGTGCCAGCAGCTCCCGACTAGCGGGGACCTACGAGCAGTACTTC; CDR3aa: CASSSRLAGTYEQYF
abundance: NA; v_gene: TRBV27; d_gene: NA; j_gene: TRBJ2-2; CDR3nt: TGTGCCAGCAGTTTATCGAATGAGGGCACCGGGGAGCTGTTTTTT; CDR3aa: CASSLSNEGTGELFF
abundance: NA; v_gene: TRBV5-1; d_gene: TRBD2; j_gene: TRBJ2-5; CDR3nt: TGCGCCAGCAGCTCGATGCGGGGGGGCCAAGAGACCCAGTACTTC; CDR3aa: CASSSMRGGQETQYF
abundance: once; v_gene: TRBV7-3; d_gene: NA; j_gene: TRBJ2-1; CDR3nt: TGTGCCAGCAGCTTAACGACTAGTCATGAGCAGTTCTTC; CDR3aa: CASSLTTSHEQFF
abundance: once; v_gene: TRBV14; d_gene: NA; j_gene: TRBJ1-2; CDR3nt: TGTGCCAGCAGCTACCAATCCGGGTCGTTCTATGGCTACACCTTC; CDR3aa: CASSYQSGSFYGYTF
abundance: NA; v_gene: TRBV2; d_gene: TRBD1; j_gene: TRBJ2-7; CDR3nt: TGTGCCAGCAGCCGCGACAGGGACGAGCAGTACTTC; CDR3aa: CASSRDRDEQYF
abundance: NA; v_gene: TRBV30; d_gene: NA; j_gene: TRBJ2-7; CDR3nt: TGTGCCTGGAGTGTAATGGCGGGGTACTCCTACGAGCAGTACTTC; CDR3aa: CAWSVMAGYSYEQYF
abundance: NA; v_gene: TRBV6-5; d_gene: NA; j_gene: TRBJ2-5; CDR3nt: TGTGCCAGCAGTTACTCGACTAGCCAAGAGACCCAGTACTTC; CDR3aa: CASSYSTSQETQYF
abundance: NA; v_gene: TRBV7-9; d_gene: NA; j_gene: TRBJ1-5; CDR3nt: TGTGCCAGCAGCTTAAGCGAGATCAGCGCCCAGCATTTT; CDR3aa: CASSLSEISAQHF
abundance: NA; v_gene: TRBV4-1; d_gene: TRBD2; j_gene: TRBJ2-2; CDR3nt: TGCGCCAGCAGCCAGGGAGGGATGAACACCGGGGAGCTGTTTTTT; CDR3aa: CASSQGGMNTGELFF
abundance: NA; v_gene: TRBV6-5; d_gene: NA; j_gene: TRBJ2-7; CDR3nt: TGTGCCAGCAGACCGACAGGAAACTACGAGCAGTACTTC; CDR3aa: CASRPTGNYEQYF
abundance: once; v_gene: TRBV4-1; d_gene: NA; j_gene: TRBJ2-5; CDR3nt: TGCGCCAGCAGCCAAGATGTCAGGGCCCCAAGTGGGACCCAGTACTTC; CDR3aa: CASSQDVRAPSGTQYF